A single sample gave rise to the 20 T cell receptor beta chains below, sequenced in a study of human T cells and chemical hapten exposure. TCRdb re-analysed the RACE reads in MiXCR, keeping a single row per CDR3 protein. This table has roughly 360,000 distinct CDR3 sequences, roughly 4.8% appearing once. Time point indicated: patch test 1, 2 weeks after DPC sensitization. Treatment given: therapeutic diphenylcyclopropenone sensitization with weekly scalp DPC. Material: whole blood, obtained in connection with sensitization to the hapten diphenylcyclopropenone (DPC). These receptors all come from a woman aged 45 to 65 with alopecia areata. Some clones in this sample may be carry-over from other donors' samples.

The rearrangement links TRBV5-1 to TRBJ1-6; D gene ambiguous. The CDR3 runs to 14 residues. Germline CDR1 and CDR2: SGHRS and YFSETQ. V lost 5 bases, J lost 6 bases, and 12 bases lay in between. As DNA, the CDR3 is TGCGCCAGCAGAGGGAGCAGCCGTAATTCACCCCTCCACTTT. It codes for CASRGSSRNSPLHF.

CDR3 DNA sequence: TGTGCCAGCAGCCAGGGGACGGGTACAGGGTTCTTC. It encodes CASSQGTGTGFF. This chain connects TRBV5-6 to TRBJ2-1; weak D call: TRBD1 (6 bases). There are 12 residues in the CDR3. Germline CDR1 is SGHDT and CDR2 is YYEEEE. Trimming stripped 4 bases from V and 15 bases from J, with 17 bases between.

The table lists this clonotype with many counts. The rearrangement joins TRBV27 to TRBJ2-1; D gene uncertain. The V gene's germline CDR1 is MNHEY and CDR2 SMNVEV (reference sequence). V lost 1 base to trimming and J lost 4 bases, with 11 bases between them. This CDR3 spans 15 amino acids. As DNA, the CDR3 is TGTGCCAGCAGTTTATACCGAGGAACATACAATGAGCAGTTCTTC. Its protein is CASSLYRGTYNEQFF.

This clonotype was observed a few times. The rearrangement uses TRBV5-1 and TRBJ1-6; no definite D call. The germline V gene encodes CDR1 SGHRS and CDR2 YFSETQ. This CDR3 contains 13 residues. V lost 0 bases, J lost 10 bases, and 8 bases lay in between. The CDR3 here is CASSLEAESPLHF. The CDR3 nucleotides are TGCGCCAGCAGCTTGGAAGCGGAATCACCCCTCCACTTT.

At least ten counts were recorded for this clonotype. V and J are TRBV10-3 and TRBJ2-7, with D perhaps TRBD2 (5 bases). V lost 3 bases and J 6 bases, leaving 6 bases between the germline ends. Germline V CDR1 and CDR2: ENHRY, SYGVKD. The CDR3 has 11 amino acids. CDR3 sequence reads: CAISEGGEQYF. For the CDR3, the DNA is TGTGCCATCAGTGAAGGAGGCGAGCAGTACTTC.

In this sample, this clonotype turned up a few times. This chain uses TRBV29-1 with TRBJ1-1; D might be TRBD1 (5 bases). The germline V gene encodes CDR1 SQVTM and CDR2 ANQGSEA. CDR3 length equals 12 residues. V was clipped by 7 bases and J by 1 base, with 10 bases between them. The CDR3 nucleotides are TGCAGCGGGGCAGGGCGGAACACTGAAGCTTTCTTT. It specifies CSGAGRNTEAFF. Using reference TRBV29-1 and TRBJ1-1 for the parts outside the CDR3, the full variable domain is SAVISQKPSRDICQRGTSLTIQCQVDSQVTMMFWYRQQPGQSLTLIATANQGSEATYESGFVIDKFPISRPNLTFSTLTVSNMSPEDSSIYLCSGAGRNTEAFFGQGTRLTVV.

This clonotype was seen ten or more times. The CDR3 DNA follows: TGTGCCAGCAGTTACTCGGGGTCACCCCTCCACTTT. It is translated as CASSYSGSPLHF. The chain is built from TRBV6-5 and TRBJ1-6; D not certain. CDR1 and CDR2 (germline): MNHEY, SVGAGI. V dropped 0 bases and J dropped 10 bases, with 4 bases sitting between them. The CDR3 consists of 12 residues.

This clonotype was counted ten times or more. V gene TRBV7-2 combines with J gene TRBJ2-2, with D possibly being TRBD1 or TRBD2 (5 bases each). The V gene lost 4 bases and the J gene lost 7 bases, with 13 bases spanning the gap. CDR1 and CDR2 from the germline V gene are SGHTA and FQGNSA. The CDR3 runs to 14 residues. The chain's CDR3 is CASSSRASSGELFF. In DNA form, the CDR3 reads TGTGCCAGCAGCTCCAGGGCTAGCAGCGGGGAGCTGTTTTTT. The full variable domain, completed using reference TRBV7-2 and TRBJ2-2, is GAGVSQSPSNKVTEKGKDVELRCDPISGHTALYWYRQSLGQGLEFLIYFQGNSAPDKSGLPSDRFSAERTGGSVSTLTIQRTQQEDSAVYLCASSSRASSGELFFGEGSRLTVL.

This clonotype was detected many times. V is TRBV6-5 and J is TRBJ1-6; D perhaps matches TRBD1 (6 bases). V lost 5 bases and J lost 10, with 12 bases in between. CDR3 size: 13 residues. Germline CDR1 is MNHEY and CDR2 is SVGAGI. CDR3 residues: CASSPRGGSPLHF. The CDR3 nucleotides read TGTGCCAGCAGTCCCAGGGGTGGATCACCCCTCCACTTT.

This clonotype was observed many times. This CDR3 is CASSYRGQVSYEQYF. The CDR3 DNA follows: TGTGCCAGCAGCTACCGGGGACAGGTATCCTACGAGCAGTACTTC. The chain combines TRBV28 with TRBJ2-7; 8 bases fit TRBD1. The CDR3 is 15 residues long. Germline CDR1 and CDR2: MDHEN and SYDVKM. With 6 bases clipped from V and 1 base from J, the junction kept 8 bases outside the gene matches.

This clonotype was seen ten or more times. J is TRBJ2-7 and V is TRBV4-3, with a tentative D call TRBD2 (5 bases). Germline assignment: CDR1 LGHNA and CDR2 YSLEER. The CDR3 has 15 residues. The V gene lost 4 bases and the J gene lost 2 bases, with 15 bases spanning the gap. CDR3 protein: CASSPGSARTYEQYF. In DNA form, the CDR3 reads TGCGCCAGCAGCCCGGGGTCTGCTCGGACCTACGAGCAGTACTTC.

This clonotype was recorded many times. J is TRBJ2-1 and V is TRBV27; D is possibly TRBD1 or TRBD2 (7 bases each). The germline V and J ends were trimmed by 5 bases and 1 base, with 18 bases remaining between them. Germline V gives CDR1 MNHEY, CDR2 SMNVEV (reference sequence). CDR3 length equals 17 residues. The CDR3 nucleotides are TGTGCCAGCAGTCCCCAGGGGGAGGGGGGTTCCTACAATGAGCAGTTCTTC. Amino acids: CASSPQGEGGSYNEQFF.

The CDR3 DNA sequence: TGTGCCAGCAGCCCCAGGGAAGGACAGGGGGCTGAAGCTTTCTTT. It is translated as CASSPREGQGAEAFF. The chain is built from TRBV6-4 and TRBJ1-1; TRBD1 agrees at 10 bases. Germline V gene data show CDR1 as MRHNA and CDR2 as SNTAGT. This CDR3 is 15 amino acids long. The ends lost 6 bases at V and 6 bases at J; junction bases unmatched: 10.

The chain joins TRBV12-3 or TRBV12-4 to TRBJ1-2, with a weak D call TRBD1 (5 bases). The CDR3 runs 15 residues. Trimming shortened V by 3 bases and J by 4 bases, and 15 bases separated the two germline ends. DNA for the CDR3: TGTGCCAGCAGTTTGGGGACTTCTAACTCCTATGGCTACACCTTC. It is translated as CASSLGTSNSYGYTF.

Ten or more counts support this clonotype. This chain links TRBV29-1 with TRBJ2-3, with D possibly matching TRBD1 (5 bases). The CDR3 is 13 residues long. V lost 6 bases to trimming and J lost 0 bases, with 10 bases between them. Germline CDR1 is SQVTM and CDR2 is ANQGSEA. In DNA form, the CDR3 reads TGCAGCGTCCGGACAACTAGCACAGATACGCAGTATTTT. Residues: CSVRTTSTDTQYF.

This clonotype was detected ten times or more. V usage is TRBV15 and J usage is TRBJ1-1, with TRBD1 matching over 7 bases. The CDR3 consists of 15 residues. Germline assignment: CDR1 LNHNV and CDR2 YYDKDF (reference sequence). Trimming took 0 bases from V and 0 from J; bases not matched to a gene: 1. The CDR3 DNA reads as TGTGCCACCAGCAGAGAGGGACAGATGAACACTGAAGCTTTCTTT. Translated: CATSREGQMNTEAFF.

This clonotype has at least ten counts. The chain joins TRBV7-9 to TRBJ1-6; D perhaps matches TRBD1 (5 bases). The V gene lost 4 bases and the J gene lost 7 bases, with 11 bases spanning the gap. The CDR3 runs to 14 residues. Per germline, CDR1 SEHNR and CDR2 FQNEAQ (reference sequence). CDR3 coding DNA: TGTGCCAGCAGCTCCGGGCGGGGGAATTCACCCCTCCACTTT. This codes for CASSSGRGNSPLHF.

In DNA, the CDR3 is TGTGCCAGCAGCTTGCTAGCGCAAGAGCAGTTCTTC. Translating it yields CASSLLAQEQFF. J is TRBJ2-1 and V is TRBV7-9; D perhaps matches TRBD2 (6 bases). Trimming shortened V by 3 bases and J by 10 bases, and 10 bases separated the two germline ends. CDR3 length: 12 residues. Germline V gives CDR1 SEHNR, CDR2 FQNEAQ (reference sequence).

V usage is TRBV7-2 and J usage is TRBJ1-2; 7 positions agree with TRBD1. CDR3 size: 14 residues. V was pared by 5 bases and J by 9 bases, with 12 bases of the junction left unmatched. The germline gives CDR1 SGHTA, CDR2 FQGNSA. CDR3 DNA: TGTGCCAGCAGCATAACAGGGGCGGGAGGATGCTACACCTTC. It codes for CASSITGAGGCYTF.

This clonotype has ten or more counts. The CDR3 here is CASSLEWVPGQGPSTDTQYF. CDR3 in DNA: TGTGCCAGCAGCTTGGAATGGGTCCCCGGACAGGGGCCCAGCACAGATACGCAGTATTTT. The V call is TRBV5-6, the J call TRBJ2-3; 9 nucleotides align to TRBD1. Germline V gene lookup returns CDR1 SGHDT and CDR2 YYEEEE. The CDR3 length is 20 residues. Losses at the gene ends were 0 bases for V and 0 bases for J; bases not matched to a gene: 14.